This T cell receptor beta chain appears in the sequencing data of a study of control samples from healthy donors and cancer patients (TCRdb year 2020). To prepare the library, the immunoSEQ multiplex PCR assay was applied. TCRdb provides this immuneACCESS table in a form limited to in-frame rearrangements. Some clones are lacking; in checked studies, under half of them reflect an unresolved V gene, and why the rest are absent is not known. The sample records 160,000 or so clones, about 94% of which are singletons. About 14% of the sample lies in the top ten. Of note for this clone: This receptor's antigen is unknown. Per-base quality was not reported, and no clone a single base away is much larger than it.

According to the germline V gene (reference sequence), CDR1 reads LNHDA and CDR2 reads SQIVND. Relative to germline, V is missing 5 bases and J is missing 2 bases, with 10 bases of the junction outside any gene match. Including the terminal cysteine and phenylalanine, the CDR3 comprises 16 residues. Solely the CDR3 DNA is kept, with 48 bases framed from the first base. The sequence was collected from a man aged 55 to 70 with colorectal cancer. Rearrangement joined TRBV19 to TRBJ1-1; TRBD1 lines up with 8 middle nucleotides. Sample: PBMCs. The DNA sequence is given as TGTGCCAGTAGTGCCCCCGGGACAGGAGAAAACACTGAAGCTTTCTTT. Protein translation: CASSAPGTGENTEAFF.